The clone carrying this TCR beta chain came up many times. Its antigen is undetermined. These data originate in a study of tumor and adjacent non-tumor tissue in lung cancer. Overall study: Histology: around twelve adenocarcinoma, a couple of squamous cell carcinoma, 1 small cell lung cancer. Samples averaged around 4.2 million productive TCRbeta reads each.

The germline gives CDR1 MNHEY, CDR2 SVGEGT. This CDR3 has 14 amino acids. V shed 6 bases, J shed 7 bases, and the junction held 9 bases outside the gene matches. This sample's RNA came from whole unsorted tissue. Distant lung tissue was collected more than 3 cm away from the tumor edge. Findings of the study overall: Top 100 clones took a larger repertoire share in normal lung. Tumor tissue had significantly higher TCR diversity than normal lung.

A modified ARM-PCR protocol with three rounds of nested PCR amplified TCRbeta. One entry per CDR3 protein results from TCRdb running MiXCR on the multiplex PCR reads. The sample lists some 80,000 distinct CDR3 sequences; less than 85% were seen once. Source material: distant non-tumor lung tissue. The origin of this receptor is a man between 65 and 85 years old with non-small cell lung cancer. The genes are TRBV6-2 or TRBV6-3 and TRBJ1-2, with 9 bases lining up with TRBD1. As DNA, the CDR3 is TGTGCCAGCAGCGTCCCGGGACAGGGAGCTGGCTACACCTTC. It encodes CASSVPGQGAGYTF.